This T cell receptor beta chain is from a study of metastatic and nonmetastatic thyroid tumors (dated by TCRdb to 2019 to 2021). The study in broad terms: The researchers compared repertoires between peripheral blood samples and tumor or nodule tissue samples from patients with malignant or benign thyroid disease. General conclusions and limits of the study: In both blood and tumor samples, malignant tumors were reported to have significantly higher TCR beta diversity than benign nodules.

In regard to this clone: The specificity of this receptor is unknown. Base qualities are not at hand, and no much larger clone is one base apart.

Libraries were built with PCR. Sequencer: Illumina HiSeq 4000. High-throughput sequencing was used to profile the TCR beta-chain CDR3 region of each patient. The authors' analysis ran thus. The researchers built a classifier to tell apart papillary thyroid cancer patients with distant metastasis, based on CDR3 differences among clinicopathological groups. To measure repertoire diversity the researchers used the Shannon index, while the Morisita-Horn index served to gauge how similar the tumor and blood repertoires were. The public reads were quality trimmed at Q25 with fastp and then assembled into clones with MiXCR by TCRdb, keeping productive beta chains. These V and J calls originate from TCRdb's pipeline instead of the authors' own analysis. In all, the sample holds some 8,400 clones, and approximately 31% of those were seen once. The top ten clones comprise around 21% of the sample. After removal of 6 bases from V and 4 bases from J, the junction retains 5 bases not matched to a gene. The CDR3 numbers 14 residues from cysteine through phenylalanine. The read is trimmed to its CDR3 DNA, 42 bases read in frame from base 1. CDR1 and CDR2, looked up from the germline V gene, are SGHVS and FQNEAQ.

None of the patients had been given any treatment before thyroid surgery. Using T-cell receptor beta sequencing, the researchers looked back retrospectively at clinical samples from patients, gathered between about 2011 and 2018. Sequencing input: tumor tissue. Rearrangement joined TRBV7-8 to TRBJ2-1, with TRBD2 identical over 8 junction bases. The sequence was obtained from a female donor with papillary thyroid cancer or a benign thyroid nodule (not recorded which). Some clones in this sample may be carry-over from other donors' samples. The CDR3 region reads CASSSGILYNEQFF. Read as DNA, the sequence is TGTGCCAGCAGTAGCGGGATATTATACAATGAGCAGTTCTTC.